Shown below are 3 T cell receptor beta chains from a single sample sequenced in a study of T cell responses to AZD1222 COVID-19 vaccine. Here immunoSEQ multiplex PCR was the method, and the copy in TCRdb shows in-frame clones only, minus some. The sample consists of 100,000 to 120,000 clones, 92% of them appearing once. Sample: peripheral blood, taken 28 days after the second AZD1222 dose. The receptors shown here come from an adult who received the AZD1222 COVID-19 vaccine.

The rearrangement joins TRBV5-1 to TRBJ2-7, with D unresolved. V gave up 2 bases and J gave up 7 bases, with 16 bases separating them. Germline V lookup: CDR1 SGHRS, CDR2 YFSETQ. The CDR3 is made up of 14 amino acids. Here the CDR3 DNA reads TGCGCCAGCAGCTTACGGCCCCTTGATTTTGAGCAGTACTTC. This sequence encodes CASSLRPLDFEQYF.

V is TRBV6-5 and J is TRBJ1-5, with D uncertain. The V gene's germline CDR1 is MNHEY and CDR2 SVGAGI. Trimming took 4 bases from V and 0 from J, leaving 13 bases between them. CDR3 size: 16 residues. In DNA, the CDR3 is TGTGCCAGCAGTTTGACAACCCCTTATAGCAATCAGCCCCAGCATTTT. Translating it yields CASSLTTPYSNQPQHF.

The chain is built from TRBV2 and TRBJ2-1; TRBD2 agrees at 13 bases. The trim removed 6 bases at V and 10 bases at J, leaving 6 bases unmatched. In germline, CDR1 is SNHLY, CDR2 FYNNEI. This CDR3 has 14 amino acids. The CDR3 bases are TGTGCCAGCAGGGATGGACTAGCGGGGGTCGAGCAGTTCTTC. The encoded protein is CASRDGLAGVEQFF.